The entry that follows covers one TCR beta chain sequence. The source of the sample is a study of shared clonotypes between healthy human individuals. The method was immunoSEQ multiplex PCR; TCRdb's version includes in-frame clones alone and lacks a portion of them. The data contain 300,000 to 400,000 clones, around 67% of them seen just once; the ten biggest clones take up 10%. The CDR3 loop spans 17 amino acids. Germline loops: CDR1 MRHNA, CDR2 SNTAGT. Trimming took 4 bases from V and 0 from J, leaving 15 bases between them. This sequence joins TRBV6-4 and TRBJ2-2; D is possibly TRBD2 (6 bases). The sample consisted of memory CD4+ T cells sorted from blood. As to subset: CD45RA-negative fraction. This clonotype was obtained from a man aged 30 to 39 in good health. The CDR3 is CASSASTSAANTGELFF. CDR3 nucleotides: TGTGCCAGCAGTGCCTCGACTAGTGCGGCGAACACCGGGGAGCTGTTTTTT.